These T cell receptor beta chains were read from a single sample in a study of Graves' ophthalmopathy and Graves' hyperthyroidism. TCRdb redid the calling of the multiplex PCR reads with MiXCR, one entry per CDR3 protein. The sample consists of fewer than 350,000 distinct CDR3 sequences, about a sixth of them appearing once. The specimen was peripheral blood. Source of these receptors: an adult man with Graves' ophthalmopathy. Each CDR3 is given with its conserved first and last residue. A D gene is named only where the DNA matches it firmly. Clone size, where shown, is once, few, many, or a class for clones that have expanded.

size	V	D	J	DNA	CDR3
many	TRBV28	TRBD1	TRBJ1-1	TGTGCCAGCAGTCCACCGGTCGGACAGGGGAACACTGAAGCTTTCTTT	CASSPPVGQGNTEAFF
many	TRBV12-3/TRBV12-4	NA	TRBJ2-7	TGTGCCACGTCATCTGGGGGCGAGCAGTACTTC	CATSSGGEQYF
many	TRBV6-2/TRBV6-3	TRBD1	TRBJ1-5	TGTGCCAGCAGTTCGAAGGGGGCCGGGATTCAGCCCCAGCATTTT	CASSSKGAGIQPQHF
few	TRBV7-9	NA	TRBJ1-5	TGTGCCAGCAGCTTAGCGGAGGGGAAATGGGAGCCCCAGCATTTT	CASSLAEGKWEPQHF
many	TRBV30	NA	TRBJ1-1	TGTGCCTGGTCAGGAGGGAACACTGAAGCTTTCTTT	CAWSGGNTEAFF
NA	TRBV27	NA	TRBJ1-6	TGTGCCAGCAGTGCGGGGGGCGTATCGGTTGGGTCACCCCTCCACTTT	CASSAGGVSVGSPLHF
many	TRBV27	NA	TRBJ1-1	TGTGCCAGCAGTTTAGGACCCGTAGGGACTGAAGCTTTCTTT	CASSLGPVGTEAFF
many	TRBV6-5	NA	TRBJ1-1	TGTGCCAGCAGTTATTACCGGGTCGTGGGCTTCGTGAACACTGAAGCTTTCTTT	CASSYYRVVGFVNTEAFF
many	TRBV19	TRBD2	TRBJ2-7	TGTGCCAGTAAACCTAGCGGGATCTACGAGCAGTACTTC	CASKPSGIYEQYF
NA	TRBV4-1	TRBD1	TRBJ1-2	TGCGCCAGCGGCCAAGGGGGGACAGGAGGCGGTGGCTACACCTTC	CASGQGGTGGGGYTF